What follows are 30 T cell receptor beta chains derived from one specimen sequenced in a study of blood T cell repertoires in COVID-19. TCRdb's table, derived via immunoSEQ multiplex PCR, lists solely in-frame clones and lacks some. The sample has 130,000 to 150,000 clones, about 90% seen once. What was sequenced was PBMCs or T cells enriched from blood (not recorded which). Source of these receptors: a man aged 60 to 69 who had recovered from COVID-19.

This clone was counted only a few times. J is TRBJ1-2 and V is TRBV2; 8 bases line up with TRBD1. There are 12 residues in the CDR3. Germline CDR1 is SNHLY and CDR2 is FYNNEI. J lost 7 bases, V lost 7 bases, and 5 bases had no gene match. In DNA form, the CDR3 reads TGTGCCAGCACGGACAGGGTTCCTGGCTACACCTTC. Protein product: CASTDRVPGYTF.

As to this clone: The same CDR3 arises from other DNA sequences in this sample as well. The chain is built from TRBV12-3 or TRBV12-4 and TRBJ1-5; D unresolved. This CDR3 has 13 residues. V shed 3 bases and J shed 4 bases, with 7 bases lying between them. CDR3 amino acids: CASSLTGNQPQHF. The DNA for the CDR3 is TGTGCCAGCAGTTTGACGGGAAATCAGCCCCAGCATTTT.

The V and J genes are TRBV5-5 and TRBJ2-7; D gene uncertain. Germline-derived CDR1 and CDR2 are SGHKS and YYEKEE (reference sequence). Trimming left V 1 base short and J 3 bases short, with 11 bases between. The CDR3 covers 14 residues. The CDR3 DNA is TGTGCCAGCAGCTTGTCCCGCAGGATCTACGAGCAGTACTTC. This codes for CASSLSRRIYEQYF.

The chain joins TRBV6-1 to TRBJ1-1; D is perhaps TRBD1 (5 bases). V shed 2 bases and J shed 11 bases, with 15 bases lying between them. The V gene's germline CDR1 is MNHNS and CDR2 SASEGT. This CDR3 contains 13 residues. In nucleotides, the CDR3 is TGTGCCAGCAGTGAATATAGGGGCGCGGGGGCTTTCTTT. Translation gives CASSEYRGAGAFF.

The chain couples TRBV19 to TRBJ2-5; TRBD1 agrees at 10 bases. From germline, CDR1 is LNHDA and CDR2 SQIVND (reference sequence). Germline trimming cut 3 bases from V and 5 bases from J; bases unmatched to any gene: 3. The CDR3 length is 14 residues. As DNA, the CDR3 is TGTGCCAGTAGTATGGGACAGGGGCCCGAGACCCAGTACTTC. As protein: CASSMGQGPETQYF.

J is TRBJ2-3 and V is TRBV9; D uncertain. V gave up 0 bases and J gave up 5 bases, with 7 bases separating them. Germline values: CDR1 SGDLS, CDR2 YYNGEE. The CDR3 contains 13 residues. The CDR3 reads CASSVATEDTQYF. CDR3 bases: TGTGCCAGCAGCGTAGCTACTGAAGATACGCAGTATTTT.

The chain has TRBV4-1 and TRBJ2-7; 9 positions agree with TRBD1. V lost 0 bases, J lost 3 bases, and 6 bases stayed unmatched. The CDR3 contains 16 residues. CDR1 MGHRA and CDR2 YSYEKL come from the germline V gene. The CDR3 DNA reads TGCGCCAGCAGCCAAGAAGGGACAGGGATCAGCTACGAGCAGTACTTC. Its translation: CASSQEGTGISYEQYF.

In DNA, the CDR3 is TGTGCCAGCAGCGAAAAGCTGACAGGATGGACTGAAGCTTTCTTT. This translates into CASSEKLTGWTEAFF. The chain combines TRBV9 with TRBJ1-1, with a possible D match to TRBD1 (6 bases). The CDR3 sequence is 15 residues long. Germline CDR1 is SGDLS and CDR2 is YYNGEE. V lost 3 bases, J lost 5 bases, and 17 bases lay in between.

This chain uses TRBV19 with TRBJ1-4, with 8 bases lining up with TRBD1. This CDR3 is built from 15 residues. After removal of 5 bases from V and 6 bases from J, the junction contained 8 bases not matched to a gene. From germline, CDR1 is LNHDA and CDR2 SQIVND (reference sequence). The CDR3 spells CASSSLDRADEKLFF. CDR3 DNA sequence: TGTGCCAGTAGTTCATTGGACAGGGCGGATGAAAAACTGTTTTTT.

The chain joins TRBV28 to TRBJ1-5; 7 bases align to TRBD1. The V gene's germline CDR1 is MDHEN and CDR2 SYDVKM. With V trimmed by 11 bases and J by 4 bases, 5 bases remained unmatched. The CDR3 contains 12 residues. This CDR3 reads CASGTANQPQHF. The CDR3 DNA reads as TGTGCCTCCGGGACAGCTAATCAGCCCCAGCATTTT.

The CDR3 nucleotides read TGTGCCAGCAGTTACTCGAACAGGGGGCTTAGCGAGCAGTACTTC. This sequence encodes CASSYSNRGLSEQYF. The chain links TRBV6-5 to TRBJ2-7; TRBD1 aligns across 9 bases. Germline V gene sequence: CDR1 MNHEY, CDR2 SVGAGI. Trimming took 0 bases from V and 6 from J; bases not matched to a gene: 6. This CDR3 comprises 15 residues.

This chain joins TRBV18 and TRBJ2-1; 10 bases fit TRBD2. V lost 3 bases to trimming and J lost 9 bases; unmatched junction nucleotides: 8. The CDR3 length is 15 residues. Germline-derived CDR1 and CDR2 are KGHSH and LQKENI. The CDR3 DNA follows: TGTGCCAGCTCACCTGGGACTAGCGAGAGTGGTGAGCAGTTCTTC. It is translated as CASSPGTSESGEQFF.

This clone came up once. The chain recombines TRBV3-1 (or the pseudogene TRBV3-2) with TRBJ2-7; D is possibly TRBD2 (7 bases). Germline CDR1 reads LGHDT; CDR2 reads YNNKEL (reference sequence). The CDR3 is 14 residues long. V was cut by 1 base and J by 4 bases, with 11 bases left in between. The CDR3 region is CASSQAGGEYEQYF. DNA of the CDR3: TGTGCCAGCAGCCAAGCGGGGGGCGAATACGAGCAGTACTTC.

This chain joins TRBV2 and TRBJ2-5; TRBD1 aligns across 10 bases. Trimming at V came to 10 bases and at J to 4 bases, leaving 18 bases not matched to a gene. The CDR3 runs 17 residues. Looked up from germline, CDR1 is SNHLY and CDR2 is FYNNEI. CDR3 DNA sequence: TGTGCCACCAGGCCGGGCTCCGGGACAGGGGTTCGAGAGACCCAGTACTTC. This translates into CATRPGSGTGVRETQYF.

This rearrangement joins TRBV9 to TRBJ2-7; TRBD1 aligns across 7 bases. With 6 bases clipped from V and 4 bases from J, the junction kept 13 bases outside the gene matches. Germline loops: CDR1 SGDLS, CDR2 YYNGEE. This CDR3 is built from 15 residues. The CDR3 is CASTLRDSQFYEQYF. CDR3 nucleotides: TGTGCCAGCACCCTCCGGGACAGCCAATTTTACGAGCAGTACTTC.

As concerns this clone: The germline gene is not matched at one end of the junction; a read error may be the cause. The chain couples TRBV18 to TRBJ1-2; TRBD1 matches at 12 bases. CDR1 is KGHSH, CDR2 LQKENI, per germline. The CDR3 has 15 residues. Here the CDR3 reads CASSPPGQGAYGYTF. The DNA for the CDR3 is TGTGCCAGCTCGCCACCGGGACAGGGGGCCTATGGCTACACCTTC. Full variable domain (remainder filled in from reference TRBV18 and TRBJ1-2): NAGVMQNPRHLVRRRGQEARLRCSPMKGHSHVYWYRQLPEEGLKFMVYLQKENIIDESGMPKERFSAEFPKEGPSILRIQQVVRGDSAAYFCASSPPGQGAYGYTFGSGTRLTVV.

The rearrangement links TRBV9 to TRBJ2-1, with 13 bases matching TRBD2. This CDR3 spans 16 amino acids. Germline V gene sequence: CDR1 SGDLS, CDR2 YYNGEE. With V trimmed by 3 bases and J by 5 bases, 5 bases remained unmatched. DNA of the CDR3: TGTGCCAGCAGCGGAGGGACTAGCGGGATAGACAATGAGCAGTTCTTC. Translated: CASSGGTSGIDNEQFF. Drawing the rest from reference TRBV9 and TRBJ2-1, the complete variable domain is DSGVTQTPKHLITATGQRVTLRCSPRSGDLSVYWYQQSLDQGLQFLIQYYNGEERAKGNILERFSAQQFPDLHSELNLSSLELGDSALYFCASSGGTSGIDNEQFFGPGTRLTVL.

V gene TRBV5-1 combines with J gene TRBJ2-5, with D perhaps matching TRBD1 (6 bases). This CDR3 has 14 residues. Germline V CDR1 and CDR2: SGHRS, YFSETQ. Between the trimmed V and J ends, which lost 0 bases and 5 bases, there was a span of 11 bases. CDR3 region: CASSLVQGRETQYF. The DNA for the CDR3 is TGCGCCAGCAGCTTGGTACAGGGACGGGAGACCCAGTACTTC.

V usage is TRBV29-1 and J usage is TRBJ2-7, with D possibly TRBD1 on 6 matching bases. V lost 7 bases and J lost 5, with 12 bases in between. CDR1 is SQVTM and CDR2 is ANQGSEA in the germline V gene. CDR3 length: 11 residues. CDR3 region: CSGGQPDEQYF. CDR3 nucleotides: TGCAGCGGAGGACAGCCCGACGAGCAGTACTTC.

The chain carries TRBV4-1 and TRBJ1-1, with 10 positions matching TRBD1. Unmatched junction bases numbered 5, after V lost 3 bases and J lost 1 base. This CDR3 comprises 16 residues. Germline CDR1 and CDR2: MGHRA and YSYEKL. CDR3 coding DNA: TGCGCCAGCAGCCAGTCGACAGGGGGCGAGAACACTGAAGCTTTCTTT. It encodes CASSQSTGGENTEAFF.

This clone was seen only once. V usage is TRBV29-1 and J usage is TRBJ2-7; D might be TRBD1 (6 bases). This CDR3 is built from 13 residues. V lost 7 bases and J lost 3, with 16 bases in between. Germline V lookup: CDR1 SQVTM, CDR2 ANQGSEA. The CDR3 DNA reads as TGCAGCGCCCGAGAAGGACAGAACTACGAGCAGTACTTC. Residues: CSAREGQNYEQYF.

In its sample, this clone was seen once. V usage is TRBV6-5 and J usage is TRBJ2-5; weak D call: TRBD2 (6 bases). CDR3 size: 14 residues. Germline CDR1 is MNHEY and CDR2 is SVGAGI. Between the trimmed V and J ends, which lost 6 bases and 1 base, there was a span of 12 bases. DNA of the CDR3: TGTGCCAGCAGCGGGGGTCTAGTCCAAGAGACCCAGTACTTC. This codes for CASSGGLVQETQYF.

V usage is TRBV10-2 and J usage is TRBJ2-7, with 9 bases that match TRBD2. This CDR3 contains 13 residues. The junction had 5 bases not matched to a gene; V was cut back by 6 bases and J by 5 bases. Per the germline V gene, CDR1 is WSHSY and CDR2 is SAAADI. CDR3 sequence: CASRGLASDEQYF. The CDR3 bases are TGCGCCAGCAGGGGACTAGCTAGCGACGAGCAGTACTTC.

The V and J genes are TRBV6-6 and TRBJ1-5; maybe TRBD1 (6 bases). The V and J ends lost 5 bases and 4 bases respectively, with 21 bases between them. Germline V gene lookup returns CDR1 MNHNY and CDR2 SVGAGI (reference sequence). The CDR3 is 17 residues long. This CDR3 reads CASSRASVVQGNQPQHF. In DNA form, the CDR3 reads TGTGCCAGCAGTCGGGCCTCCGTCGTACAGGGTAATCAGCCCCAGCATTTT.

J is TRBJ1-5 and V is TRBV19; perhaps TRBD1 as D (5 bases). V was clipped by 3 bases and J by 6 bases, with 18 bases between them. Germline loops: CDR1 LNHDA, CDR2 SQIVND (reference sequence). The CDR3 consists of 16 residues. CDR3 residues: CASSIGGQGPAQPQHF. In DNA form, the CDR3 reads TGTGCCAGTAGTATCGGTGGCCAGGGTCCGGCTCAGCCCCAGCATTTT.

This clone showed up just a few times. The chain uses TRBV28 and TRBJ1-2; possibly TRBD1 for D (6 bases). The CDR3 is 12 residues long. Trimming cost V 6 bases and J 6 bases, with 11 bases left between them. From germline, CDR1 is MDHEN and CDR2 SYDVKM. The CDR3 spells CASSTQGHGYTF. Written as DNA, the CDR3 is TGTGCCAGCAGCACGCAGGGGCATGGCTACACCTTC.

The J gene is TRBJ1-1, the V gene TRBV27; 8 bases match TRBD1. The CDR3 extends over 19 amino acids. Germline V gene lookup returns CDR1 MNHEY and CDR2 SMNVEV (reference sequence). Trimming took 0 bases from V and 2 from J; bases not matched to a gene: 14. CDR3 residues: CASSLSSPRQGALNTEAFF. The CDR3 region has the DNA TGTGCCAGCAGTTTATCGTCCCCCAGGCAGGGGGCGCTCAACACTGAAGCTTTCTTT.

The chain links TRBV5-1 to TRBJ1-3; the match to TRBD1 covers 9 bases. Germline V lookup: CDR1 SGHRS, CDR2 YFSETQ. The CDR3 has 15 residues. V gave up 1 base and J gave up 6 bases; unmatched junction bases: 5. The CDR3 spells CASSLKTGGVNTIYF. In nucleotides, the CDR3 is TGCGCCAGCAGCTTGAAAACAGGGGGCGTAAACACCATATATTTT.

The chain couples TRBV2 to TRBJ2-1, with TRBD2 identical over 10 bases. This CDR3 is 15 amino acids long. V lost 4 bases to trimming and J lost 9 bases; unmatched junction nucleotides: 9. Germline CDR1 SNHLY, CDR2 FYNNEI. The CDR3 bases are TGTGCCAGCAGTGCGGCTAGCGGGAGAGTTGGTGAGCAGTTCTTC. Translation gives CASSAASGRVGEQFF.

CDR3 coding DNA: TGTGCCAGCGTCGGAGGAGGTAATTCACCCCTCCACTTT. This translates into CASVGGGNSPLHF. The rearrangement uses TRBV6-5 and TRBJ1-6; D is ambiguous. Germline V CDR1 and CDR2: MNHEY, SVGAGI. CDR3 size: 13 residues. Trimming removed 8 bases from V and 6 bases from J, with 11 bases in between.